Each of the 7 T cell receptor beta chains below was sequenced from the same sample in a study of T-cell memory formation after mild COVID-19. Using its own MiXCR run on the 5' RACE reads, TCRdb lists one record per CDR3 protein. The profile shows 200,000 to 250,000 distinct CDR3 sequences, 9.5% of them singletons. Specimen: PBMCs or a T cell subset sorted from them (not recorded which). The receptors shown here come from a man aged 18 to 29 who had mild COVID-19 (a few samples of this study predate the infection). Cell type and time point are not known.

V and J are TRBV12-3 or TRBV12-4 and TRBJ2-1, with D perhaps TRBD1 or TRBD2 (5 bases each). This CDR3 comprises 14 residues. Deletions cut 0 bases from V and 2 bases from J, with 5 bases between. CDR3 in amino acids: CASSLAGAYNEQFF. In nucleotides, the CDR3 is TGTGCCAGCAGTTTAGCGGGGGCCTACAATGAGCAGTTCTTC.

Here the CDR3 DNA reads TGCAGTGCTAGACCCGGGACAGGGCAGGGCTACACCTTC. It yields the protein CSARPGTGQGYTF. V usage is TRBV20-1 and J usage is TRBJ1-2; 9 bases map to TRBD1. CDR1 DFQATT and CDR2 SNEGSKA come from the germline V gene (reference sequence). V was pared by 2 bases and J by 8 bases, with 6 bases of the junction left unmatched. The CDR3 contains 13 residues.

The CDR3 loop reads CATQNRGDQPQHF. CDR3 DNA sequence: TGTGCCACCCAAAACAGGGGCGATCAGCCCCAGCATTTT. The chain employs TRBV24-1 and TRBJ1-5; 7 bases are shared with TRBD1. Germline-derived CDR1 and CDR2 are KGHDR and SFDVKD. This CDR3 has 13 residues. J gave up 5 bases and V 9 bases, and 6 bases lay outside the gene matches.

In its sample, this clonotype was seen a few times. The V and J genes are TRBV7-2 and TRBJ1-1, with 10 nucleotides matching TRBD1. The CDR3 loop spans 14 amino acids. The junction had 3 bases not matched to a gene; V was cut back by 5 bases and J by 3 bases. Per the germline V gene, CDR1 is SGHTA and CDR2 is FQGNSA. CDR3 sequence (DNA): TGTGCCAGCAGCAGACAGGGGGCGGACACTGAAGCTTTCTTT. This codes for CASSRQGADTEAFF.

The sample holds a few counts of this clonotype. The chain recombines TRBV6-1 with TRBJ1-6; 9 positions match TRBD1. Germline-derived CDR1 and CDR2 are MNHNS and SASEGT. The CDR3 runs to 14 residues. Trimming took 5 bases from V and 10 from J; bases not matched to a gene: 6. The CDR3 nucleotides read TGTGCCAGCAGTCATACCGGGACAGGGTCACCCCTCCACTTT. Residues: CASSHTGTGSPLHF.

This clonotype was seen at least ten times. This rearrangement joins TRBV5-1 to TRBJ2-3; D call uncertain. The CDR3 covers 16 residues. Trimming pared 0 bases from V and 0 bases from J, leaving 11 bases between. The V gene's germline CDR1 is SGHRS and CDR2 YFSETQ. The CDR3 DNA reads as TGCGCCAGCAGCTTGGGGGGAATGACTAGCACAGATACGCAGTATTTT. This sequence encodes CASSLGGMTSTDTQYF.

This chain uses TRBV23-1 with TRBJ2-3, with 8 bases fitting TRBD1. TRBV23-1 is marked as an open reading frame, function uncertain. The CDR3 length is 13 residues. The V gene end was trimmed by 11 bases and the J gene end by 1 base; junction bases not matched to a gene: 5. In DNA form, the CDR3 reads TGCGCCCCGTCCAGGGGGCGCACAGATACGCAGTATTTT. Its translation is CAPSRGRTDTQYF.